The TCR beta chain described here comes from a study of shared clonotypes between healthy human individuals. Study in general: Participating donors consisted of a couple of women and a few men aged 18 to 49. Study observations and caveats: Sample collection involved blood only; tissue repertoires are likely different.

About 200 ng DNA, about 30,000 T cell genomes, went into each sorted-subset replicate PCR. The table came from immunoSEQ multiplex PCR; TCRdb's copy has only in-frame clones and leaves some out. The sample lists about 1 million clones, about 75% occurring once. Germline V gene sequence: CDR1 SGHVS, CDR2 FNYEAQ. Deletions cut 1 base from V and 6 bases from J, with 10 bases between. This CDR3 spans 13 amino acids. Of note for this clone: The antigen is not known.

The origin of this receptor is a man in his late teens or twenties in good health. The specimen sequenced was memory CD4+ T cells sorted from blood. As to subset: CD45RA-negative fraction. V gene TRBV7-6 combines with J gene TRBJ2-7, with unresolved D. CDR3 residues: CASSLDRSGEQYF. CDR3 nucleotides: TGTGCCAGCAGCTTAGATAGGTCGGGCGAGCAGTACTTC.